Listed here are 15 T cell receptor beta chains from one sample, sequenced in a study of T cell clonotyping in hematopoietic cell transplantation. Profiling relied on immunoSEQ multiplex PCR, and the TCRdb table lists in-frame clones only, not all of them. The sample records around 15,000 clones, more than 75% being singletons. Sequencing was performed on PBMCs, taken 100 days after allogeneic stem cell transplant. The receptors come from a male patient aged 60 to 75 who had an allogeneic stem cell transplant from a related donor, so the T cells may come from the graft donor. Some clones in this sample may be carry-over from other donors' samples.

The chain recombines TRBV28 with TRBJ1-2; weak D call: TRBD1 (6 bases). V lost 3 bases to trimming and J lost 2 bases, with 13 bases between them. Germline V gene lookup returns CDR1 MDHEN and CDR2 SYDVKM. This CDR3 is 15 amino acids long. CDR3 in DNA: TGTGCCAGCAGTTTTAAGCCAGGGGAGAACTATGGCTACACCTTC. It yields the protein CASSFKPGENYGYTF.

This chain links TRBV9 with TRBJ1-2; 8 bases match TRBD1. Germline V lookup: CDR1 SGDLS, CDR2 YYNGEE. This CDR3 comprises 16 residues. V shed 4 bases, J shed 2 bases, and the junction held 10 bases outside the gene matches. The CDR3 region is CASSPIGQGGNYGYTF. The CDR3, as DNA: TGTGCCAGCAGCCCGATCGGACAGGGAGGAAACTATGGCTACACCTTC.

The chain is built from TRBV2 and TRBJ1-4, with D perhaps TRBD1 (6 bases). The germline V and J ends were trimmed by 2 bases and 8 bases, with 15 bases remaining between them. The CDR3 is 15 residues long. Germline assignment: CDR1 SNHLY and CDR2 FYNNEI. The CDR3 DNA is TGTGCCAGCAGTGAATTCGGCCACAGGGACGAAAAACTGTTTTTT. Its protein is CASSEFGHRDEKLFF. The whole variable domain, filled in from reference TRBV2 and TRBJ1-4, reads EPEVTQTPSHQVTQMGQEVILRCVPISNHLYFYWYRQILGQKVEFLVSFYNNEISEKSEIFDDQFSVERPDGSNFTLKIRSTKLEDSAMYFCASSEFGHRDEKLFFGSGTQLSVL.

This clone came up once. The chain couples TRBV23-1 to TRBJ1-6; 7 nucleotides align to TRBD1. TRBV23-1 counts as an open reading frame of uncertain function. The CDR3 extends over 14 amino acids. V shed 3 bases, J shed 8 bases, and the junction held 4 bases outside the gene matches. The CDR3 nucleotides read TGCGCCAGCAGTCACGGGACAGACGATTCACCCCTCCACTTT. Translation gives CASSHGTDDSPLHF.

V usage is TRBV29-1 and J usage is TRBJ1-2; D is perhaps TRBD1 (5 bases). The V end was cut by 7 bases, the J end by 8 bases, with 20 bases between. The germline V gene encodes CDR1 SQVTM and CDR2 ANQGSEA. The CDR3 has 13 residues. The DNA of the CDR3 is TGCAGCGGGGACGCTGGACCCTACGCGGGCTACACCTTC. Amino acid sequence: CSGDAGPYAGYTF.

The chain uses TRBV11-1 and TRBJ1-6; D unresolved. Trimming removed 6 bases from V and 10 bases from J, with 13 bases in between. This CDR3 has 13 residues. Germline V gives CDR1 SGHAT, CDR2 FQDESV (reference sequence). Here the CDR3 reads CASRGDSQSPLHF. As DNA, the CDR3 is TGTGCCAGCAGAGGAGACTCGCAATCACCCCTCCACTTT.

This chain joins TRBV6-6 and TRBJ2-5; maybe TRBD1 (5 bases). Trimming removed 6 bases at V and 4 bases at J, with 9 bases between. The CDR3 has 12 amino acids. Per germline, CDR1 MNHNY and CDR2 SVGAGI (reference sequence). The CDR3 reads CASSRTGETQYF. The CDR3 DNA reads TGTGCCAGCAGCAGAACAGGAGAGACCCAGTACTTC.

The rearrangement uses TRBV5-4 and TRBJ1-2; D is unclear. The CDR3 spans 15 residues. CDR1 SGHNT and CDR2 YYREEE come from the germline V gene (reference sequence). The V end lost 2 bases, the J end lost 0 bases, and 11 bases lay between the germline ends. The CDR3 region is CASSFGGRANYGYTF. Written as DNA, the CDR3 is TGTGCCAGCAGCTTTGGAGGGAGGGCTAACTATGGCTACACCTTC.

The V and J genes are TRBV12-5 and TRBJ2-7; possible D gene TRBD1, 5 bases. Trimming left V 1 base short and J 4 bases short, with 11 bases between. This CDR3 has 14 residues. Germline lookup yields CDR1 LGHNT and CDR2 FRNRAP. The CDR3 is CASGLGQGGYEQYF. For the CDR3, the DNA is TGTGCTAGTGGTTTGGGGCAGGGTGGGTACGAGCAGTACTTC.

V usage is TRBV11-2 and J usage is TRBJ1-2; the D gene is possibly TRBD1 (6 bases). CDR1 and CDR2 (germline): SGHAT, FQNNGV. V was shortened by 4 bases and J by 2 bases, with 8 bases between the two germline ends. The length of the CDR3 is 13 residues. CDR3 sequence reads: CASSSGQNYGYTF. Written as DNA, the CDR3 is TGTGCCAGCAGCTCCGGACAGAACTATGGCTACACCTTC.

This clone was counted once. This rearrangement joins TRBV29-1 to TRBJ1-1, with 9 bases fitting TRBD1. Per the germline V gene, CDR1 is SQVTM and CDR2 is ANQGSEA. The CDR3 length is 13 residues. This CDR3 reads CSGGTGMNTEAFF. The DNA for the CDR3 is TGCAGTGGAGGGACAGGGATGAACACTGAAGCTTTCTTT.

The gene calls are TRBV11-3 and TRBJ2-1; no definite D call. The CDR3 runs to 12 residues. Trimming cost V 0 bases and J 14 bases, with 11 bases left between them. Germline lookup yields CDR1 SGHNT and CDR2 YENEEA. CDR3 nucleotides: TGTGCCAGCAGCTTAGAGGCTAGTCGGGAGTTCTTC. As protein: CASSLEASREFF. The full variable domain, completed using reference TRBV11-3 and TRBJ2-1, is EAGVVQSPRYKIIEKKQPVAFWCNPISGHNTLYWYLQNLGQGPELLIRYENEEAVDDSQLPKDRFSAERLKGVDSTLKIQPAELGDSAVYLCASSLEASREFFGPGTRLTVL.

The chain links TRBV29-1 to TRBJ1-1; D possibly corresponds to TRBD1 (5 bases). The CDR3 consists of 13 residues. Germline CDR1 reads SQVTM; CDR2 reads ANQGSEA. The V end lost 5 bases, the J end lost 4 bases, and 14 bases lay between the germline ends. The CDR3 region is CSVRGMVGTEAFF. Here the CDR3 DNA reads TGCAGCGTTCGGGGGATGGTAGGCACTGAAGCTTTCTTT. Complete variable domain (other parts from reference TRBV29-1 and TRBJ1-1): SAVISQKPSRDICQRGTSLTIQCQVDSQVTMMFWYRQQPGQSLTLIATANQGSEATYESGFVIDKFPISRPNLTFSTLTVSNMSPEDSSIYLCSVRGMVGTEAFFGQGTRLTVV.

This chain links TRBV21-1 with TRBJ1-1; the table's D gene call, TRBD1, was not cross checked with the DNA. TRBV21-1 is noted as a pseudogene. The CDR3 contains 15 residues. The CDR3 sequence is CASSKVVQGAGQAFF. In DNA form, the CDR3 reads TGTGCCAGCAGCAAAGTAGTCCAGGGGGCAGGACAAGCTTTCTTT.

This chain links TRBV7-9 with TRBJ1-1; tentative D call: TRBD1 (6 bases). The germline gives CDR1 SEHNR, CDR2 FQNEAQ (reference sequence). The ends were cut back, 1 base at V and 4 bases at J, with 16 bases in the middle. This CDR3 has 16 residues. CDR3 sequence reads: CASSLDRGQTGTEAFF. The CDR3 DNA follows: TGTGCCAGCAGCTTAGACCGCGGACAGACCGGCACTGAAGCTTTCTTT.